Each of the 3 T cell receptor beta chains below was sequenced from the same sample in a study of CD8+CD57+ T cells in acquired aplastic anemia. Investigators profiled TCR beta VDJ and CDR3 from genomic DNA template. TCRdb ran MiXCR on the reads and lists one entry per CDR3 protein. The sample has under 200,000 distinct CDR3 sequences, around 52% seen once. Selection for sequencing was limited to patients who had shown CD8+CD57+ cell expansion by flow cytometry. Sequencing was done on a sample of sorted CD4+, CD8+, or CD8+CD57+ T cells (not recorded which) from PBMCs. These receptors originate from a human donor with aplastic anemia.

This clonotype was counted a single time. In DNA form, the CDR3 reads TGCAGTGCTAGAGCGCCACCGGGACGACTCTCGACCGGGGAGCTGTTTTTT. Translating it yields CSARAPPGRLSTGELFF. The rearrangement links TRBV20-1 to TRBJ2-2; D may correspond to TRBD1 or TRBD2 (5 bases each). Trimming stripped 1 base from V and 5 bases from J, with 20 bases between. The CDR3 spans 17 residues. CDR1 and CDR2 from the germline V gene are DFQATT and SNEGSKA (reference sequence).

This clonotype occurred many times. The chain links TRBV19 to TRBJ2-7; no clear D. This CDR3 has 15 residues. Germline values: CDR1 LNHDA, CDR2 SQIVND (reference sequence). Trimming took 4 bases from V and 0 from J, leaving 13 bases between them. CDR3 DNA sequence: TGTGCCAGTAGTAACACCCATTTAAGCTCCTACGAGCAGTACTTC. Residues: CASSNTHLSSYEQYF.

The chain uses TRBV9 and TRBJ1-2; no definite D call. Germline V gene lookup returns CDR1 SGDLS and CDR2 YYNGEE. The V end lost 3 bases, the J end lost 4 bases, and 7 bases lay between the germline ends. The CDR3 extends over 12 amino acids. CDR3 sequence: CASSDTIYGYTF. The CDR3 DNA is TGTGCCAGCAGCGACACCATCTATGGCTACACCTTC.